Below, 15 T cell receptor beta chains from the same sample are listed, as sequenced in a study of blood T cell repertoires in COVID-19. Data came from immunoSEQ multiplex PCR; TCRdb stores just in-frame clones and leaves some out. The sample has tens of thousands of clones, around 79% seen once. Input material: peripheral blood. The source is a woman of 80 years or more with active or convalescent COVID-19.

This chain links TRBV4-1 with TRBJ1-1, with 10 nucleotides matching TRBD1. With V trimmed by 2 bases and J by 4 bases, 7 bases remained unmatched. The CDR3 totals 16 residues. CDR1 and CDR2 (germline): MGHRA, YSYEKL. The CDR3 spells CASSQRQGARFTEAFF. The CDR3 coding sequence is TGCGCCAGCAGCCAAAGACAGGGGGCGAGGTTCACTGAAGCTTTCTTT.

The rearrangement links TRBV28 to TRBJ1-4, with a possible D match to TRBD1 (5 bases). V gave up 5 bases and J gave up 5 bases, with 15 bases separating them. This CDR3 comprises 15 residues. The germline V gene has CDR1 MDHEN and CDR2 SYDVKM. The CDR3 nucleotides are TGTGCCAGCAGTCAAACAGGTGGAGTGAATGAAAAACTGTTTTTT. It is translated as CASSQTGGVNEKLFF.

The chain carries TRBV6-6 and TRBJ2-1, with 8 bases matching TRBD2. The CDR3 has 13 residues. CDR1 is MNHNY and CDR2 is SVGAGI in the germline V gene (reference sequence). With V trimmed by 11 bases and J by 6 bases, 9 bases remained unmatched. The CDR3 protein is CALRRGGANEQFF. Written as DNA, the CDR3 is TGTGCCCTGCGTCGGGGGGGGGCCAATGAGCAGTTCTTC.

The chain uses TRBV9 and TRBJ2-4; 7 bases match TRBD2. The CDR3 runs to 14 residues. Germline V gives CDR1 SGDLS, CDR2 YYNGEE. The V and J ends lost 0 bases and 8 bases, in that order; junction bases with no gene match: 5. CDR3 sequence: CASSVEAGGDIQYF. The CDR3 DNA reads TGTGCCAGCAGCGTAGAAGCTGGGGGGGACATTCAGTACTTC.

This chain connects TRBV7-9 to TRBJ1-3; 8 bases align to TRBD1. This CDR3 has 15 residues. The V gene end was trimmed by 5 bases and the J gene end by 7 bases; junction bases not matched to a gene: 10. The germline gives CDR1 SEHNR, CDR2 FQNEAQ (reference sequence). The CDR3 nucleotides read TGTGCCAGCAGCCTATCGGGACAGGTATTGAACACCATATATTTT. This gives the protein CASSLSGQVLNTIYF.

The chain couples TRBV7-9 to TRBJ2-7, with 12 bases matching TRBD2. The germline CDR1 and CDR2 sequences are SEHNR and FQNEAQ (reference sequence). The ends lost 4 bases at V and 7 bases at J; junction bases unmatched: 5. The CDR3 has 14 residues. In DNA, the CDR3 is TGTGCCAGCAGCTCCTTGACTAGCGGGAGTGAGCAGTACTTC. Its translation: CASSSLTSGSEQYF.

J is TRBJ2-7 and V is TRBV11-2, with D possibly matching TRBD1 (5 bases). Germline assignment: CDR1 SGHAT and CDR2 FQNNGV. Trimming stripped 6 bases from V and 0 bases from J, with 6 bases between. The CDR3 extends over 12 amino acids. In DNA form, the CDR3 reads TGTGCCAGCAGAGACAGCTCCTACGAGCAGTACTTC. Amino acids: CASRDSSYEQYF.

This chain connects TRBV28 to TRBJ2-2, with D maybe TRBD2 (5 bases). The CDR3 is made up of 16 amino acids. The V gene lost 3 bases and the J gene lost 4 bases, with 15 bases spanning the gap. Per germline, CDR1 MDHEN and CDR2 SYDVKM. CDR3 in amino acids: CASSFILALRTGELFF. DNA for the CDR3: TGTGCCAGCAGTTTCATCCTAGCACTTCGCACCGGGGAGCTGTTTTTT.

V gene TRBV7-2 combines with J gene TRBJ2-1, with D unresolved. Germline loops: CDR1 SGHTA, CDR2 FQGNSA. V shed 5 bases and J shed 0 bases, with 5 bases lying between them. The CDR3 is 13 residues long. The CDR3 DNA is TGTGCCAGCAGCCCCCACTCCTACAATGAGCAGTTCTTC. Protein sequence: CASSPHSYNEQFF.

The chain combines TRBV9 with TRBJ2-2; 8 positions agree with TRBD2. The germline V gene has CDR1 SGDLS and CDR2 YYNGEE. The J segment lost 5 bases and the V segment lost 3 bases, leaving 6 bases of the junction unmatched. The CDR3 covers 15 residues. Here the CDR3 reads CASSAGGPGTGELFF. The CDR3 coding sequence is TGTGCCAGCAGCGCGGGAGGGCCGGGGACCGGGGAGCTGTTTTTT.

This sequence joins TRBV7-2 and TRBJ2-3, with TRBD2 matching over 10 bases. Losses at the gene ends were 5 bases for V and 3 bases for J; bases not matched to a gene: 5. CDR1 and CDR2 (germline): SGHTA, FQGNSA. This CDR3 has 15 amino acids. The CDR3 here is CASSLIAGGTDTQYF. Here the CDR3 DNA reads TGTGCCAGCAGCCTTATAGCGGGAGGAACAGATACGCAGTATTTT. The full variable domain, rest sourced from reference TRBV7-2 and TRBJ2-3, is GAGVSQSPSNKVTEKGKDVELRCDPISGHTALYWYRQSLGQGLEFLIYFQGNSAPDKSGLPSDRFSAERTGGSVSTLTIQRTQQEDSAVYLCASSLIAGGTDTQYFGPGTRLTVL.

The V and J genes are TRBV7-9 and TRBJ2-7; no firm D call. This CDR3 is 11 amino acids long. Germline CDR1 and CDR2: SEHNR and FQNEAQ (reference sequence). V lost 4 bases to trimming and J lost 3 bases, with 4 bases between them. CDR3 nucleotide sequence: TGTGCCAGCAGCTCCTTCTACGAGCAGTACTTC. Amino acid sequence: CASSSFYEQYF.

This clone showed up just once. CDR3 in amino acids: CASRDSYSPLHF. CDR3 DNA: TGTGCCAGCCGGGACAGCTATTCACCCCTCCACTTT. V gene TRBV28 combines with J gene TRBJ1-6; 7 bases match TRBD1. Germline V lookup: CDR1 MDHEN, CDR2 SYDVKM. The junction had 3 bases not matched to a gene; V was cut back by 8 bases and J by 8 bases. CDR3 length equals 12 residues.

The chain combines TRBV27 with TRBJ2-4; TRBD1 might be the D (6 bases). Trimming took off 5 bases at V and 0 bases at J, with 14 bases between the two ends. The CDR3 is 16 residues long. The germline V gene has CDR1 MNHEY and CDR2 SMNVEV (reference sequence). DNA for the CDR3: TGTGCCAGCAGTCTTGGGGGCTCCCTAGCCAAAAACATTCAGTACTTC. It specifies CASSLGGSLAKNIQYF.

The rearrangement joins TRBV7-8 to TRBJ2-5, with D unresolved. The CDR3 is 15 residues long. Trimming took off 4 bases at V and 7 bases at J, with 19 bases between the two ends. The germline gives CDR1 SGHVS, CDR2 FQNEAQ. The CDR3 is CASSSSGSATVTQYF. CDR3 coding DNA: TGTGCCAGCAGCTCGTCCGGGTCCGCGACGGTGACCCAGTACTTC.